The T cell receptor beta chain described here comes from a study of molecular identifiers for immune sequencing clone quantification (dated by TCRdb to 2016 to 2019). Describing the broader study: In a replicate experiment, RNA from roughly 18,000 or 92,000 naive CD8 T cells was split into five aliquots, four of which were sequenced. The study was a methods study using CD8 T cells to benchmark molecular-identifier clustering-based TCR repertoire sequencing (MIDCIRS) and TCR RNA copy counting.

At the junction V is shortened by 6 bases and J by 2 bases; bases outside the gene matches: 6. There are 16 amino acids in the CDR3, from cysteine to phenylalanine inclusive. The sequence is cut down to CDR3 DNA, 48 bases in frame from base 1. From the germline V gene (reference sequence), CDR1 is LNHDA and CDR2 is SQIVND. Libraries of naive CD8 T cells were built from anywhere between roughly 17,000 and 1,000,000 sorted cells, with 10%, 30% or 50% of the purified RNA used. Naive CD8 T cells, defined as CD8+CD4-CCR7+CD45RA+, were FACS-sorted into RLT Plus buffer on a BD FACSAria II. Roughly 10 TCR copies' worth of Jurkat RNA were spiked into roughly 19,000-1,000,000 naive CD8 T cell samples to test detection sensitivity. CD8 T cells were enriched using RosetteSep CD8+ T Cell Enrichment Cocktail and Ficoll-Paque, and the enriched cells then underwent ACK red cell lysis. To prepare the library, PCR was applied. The sequencing machine was a NextSeq 500. Bulk TCR libraries were generated as previously described, with the TCR primers listed in Table S5 used. Purification of total RNA was performed with the Qiagen AllPrep DNA/RNA kit. Before analysis, reads from multiple sequencing runs of the same library were pooled. Per the source publication's procedure: Reads were retained only if the reads had an exact TCR constant sequence, and the retained reads were trimmed to 150 nt and grouped according to their 12-nt molecular barcodes. Reads inside each barcode group were sub-clustered using a 15% Levenshtein threshold, and a quality-weighted consensus sequence was constructed for each RNA molecule. Non-functional sequences were excluded, and lower-count sequences lying one edit away from another sequence were also excluded. Barcode sub-clusters with fewer than 20% of the maximum read count were removed, based on fitting two negative binomial distributions. Through fastp at Q25 and MiXCR, TCRdb rebuilt clones from the public reads, retaining in-frame beta chains. Rows with a matching CDR3 protein are joined into one entry that keeps the most common DNA and genes. The V and J calls come from TCRdb's annotation, not from the publication. The sample table records 90,000 or so distinct CDR3 sequences; about 23% of these occur just once. The top ten clonotypes cover around 0.77% of the sample.

The full study reports these points: Spiked-in Jurkat TCR RNA equivalent to a single cell was reported to be detectable even among approximately 1.1 million naive CD8 T cells. When barcode sub-clustering was omitted, TCR diversity was inflated by chimeric consensus sequences, with chimeras reaching as high as 47%. In CMV-specific effector cells, clones with more than 20 RNA copies contained over 98% of molecules, whereas in naive cells such clones contained under 1% of molecules. Highly expanded clone sizes could be underestimated if identical TCR molecules share a barcode. The naive libraries included spiked-in Jurkat TCR RNA (10 copies' worth), and this RNA is not part of the donor repertoire. Modeling estimated about 2.8 recovered TCR RNA copies per cell, compared with about ten by digital PCR, which implies roughly 27% capture efficiency.

This clonotype was observed many times. Its cognate antigen has yet to be identified. Base qualities are not recorded, but no much larger clone differs from it by a single base. The sequenced material came from naive CD8+ T cells from blood, with Jurkat cell RNA spiked in. This sample's cell subset or site label indicates: FACS-sorted CD8+CD4-CCR7+CD45RA+ naive T cells. This clonotype originated in a human donor in good health. Some libraries in this study had Jurkat cell RNA spiked in. This chain joins TRBV19 to TRBJ2-6, and 8 bases in between align with TRBD1. The sequenced DNA: TGTGCCAGTAGCGGACAGGGAGGTCCTGGGGCCAACGTCCTGACTTTC. Its product reads: CASSGQGGPGANVLTF.